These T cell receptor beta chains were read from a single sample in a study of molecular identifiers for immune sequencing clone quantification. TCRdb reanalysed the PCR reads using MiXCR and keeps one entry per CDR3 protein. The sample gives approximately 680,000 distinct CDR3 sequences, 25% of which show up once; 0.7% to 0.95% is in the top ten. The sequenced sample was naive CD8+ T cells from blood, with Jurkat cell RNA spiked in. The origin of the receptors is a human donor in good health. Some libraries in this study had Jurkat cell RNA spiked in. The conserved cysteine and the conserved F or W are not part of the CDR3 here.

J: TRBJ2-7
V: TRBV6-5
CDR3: ASSYAGAYEQC

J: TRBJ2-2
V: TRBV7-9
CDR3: ASTISAGELF

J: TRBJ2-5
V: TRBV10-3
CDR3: AIRGQGEETQY

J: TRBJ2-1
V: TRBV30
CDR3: AWSVGGGAANEQF

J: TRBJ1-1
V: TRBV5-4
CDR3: ASSFRQGSTEAF

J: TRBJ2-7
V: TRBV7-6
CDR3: ASSWDSTSSYEQY

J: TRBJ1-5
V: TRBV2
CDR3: ASRGRGSNQPQH

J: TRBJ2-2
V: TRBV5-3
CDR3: ASSKTGTNTGELF

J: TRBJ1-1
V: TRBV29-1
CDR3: SVDRGDTEAF

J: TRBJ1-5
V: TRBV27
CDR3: ASSFRFYSNQPQH

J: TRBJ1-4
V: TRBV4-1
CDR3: ASSQVPGASNEKLF

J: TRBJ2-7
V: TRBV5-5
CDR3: ASSFGSGAYEQY

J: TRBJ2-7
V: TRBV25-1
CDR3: ASSEGTSGGPWGEQY

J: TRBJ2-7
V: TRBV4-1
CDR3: ASSQARDSEQY

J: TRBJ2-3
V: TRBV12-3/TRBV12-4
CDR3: ASSSADTQY

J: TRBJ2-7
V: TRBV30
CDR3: AWRRGIYEQY

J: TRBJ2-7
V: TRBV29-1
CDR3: SFRDRTSYEQY

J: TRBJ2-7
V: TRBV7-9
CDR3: ASSLGGGGADYEQY

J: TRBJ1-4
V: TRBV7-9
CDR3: ASSARDRTFECLF

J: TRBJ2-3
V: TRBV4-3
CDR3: ASSQDRQGFGTDTQY

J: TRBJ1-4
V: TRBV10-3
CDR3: AISREGGSEKLF

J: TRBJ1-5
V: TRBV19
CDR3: ASTASGGSQPQH

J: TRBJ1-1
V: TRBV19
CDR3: ASTIGAGMNTEAF

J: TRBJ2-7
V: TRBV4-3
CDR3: ASSQERQDSYEQY

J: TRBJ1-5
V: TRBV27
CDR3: ASSSHLRSNQPQH

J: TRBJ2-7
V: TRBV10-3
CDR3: AISEIDKSYEQY

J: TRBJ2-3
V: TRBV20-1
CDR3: SARDPLRESTDTQY

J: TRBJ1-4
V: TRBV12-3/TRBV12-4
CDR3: ASSSVADEKLF

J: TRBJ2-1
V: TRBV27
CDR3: ASSLGGGPKPSGRGWGTAQF